Listed here are 27 T cell receptor beta chains from one sample, sequenced in a study of CD8 T cells in ankylosing spondylitis. From the 5' RACE reads, TCRdb called clonotypes with MiXCR, one entry per CDR3 protein. The sample records some 95,000 distinct CDR3 sequences, around 10% being singletons. The sequenced sample consisted of blood, either unsorted or a sorted T cell fraction (not recorded which). These receptor sequences come from a male donor with ankylosing spondylitis or in good health (not recorded which).

This clonotype was counted ten times or more. V and J are TRBV6-5 and TRBJ2-7; 8 positions agree with TRBD1. Germline CDR1 reads MNHEY; CDR2 reads SVGAGI. The V segment lost 2 bases and the J segment 6 bases; nucleotides outside the gene matches: 6. The CDR3 is made up of 14 amino acids. CDR3 DNA: TGTGCCAGCAGTTACACAGGGGGTCTCGGCGAGCAGTACTTC. Protein: CASSYTGGLGEQYF.

The rearrangement uses TRBV19 and TRBJ2-3; 12 nucleotides align to TRBD2. The CDR3 is made up of 14 amino acids. The J segment lost 5 bases and the V segment lost 4 bases, leaving 1 base of the junction unmatched. Germline loops: CDR1 LNHDA, CDR2 SQIVND (reference sequence). As DNA, the CDR3 is TGTGCCAGTAGTAAGGGACTAGCGGGAGATACGCAGTATTTT. This translates into CASSKGLAGDTQYF. The variable domain in full, with the rest retrieved from reference TRBV19 and TRBJ2-3, is DGGITQSPKYLFRKEGQNVTLSCEQNLNHDAMYWYRQDPGQGLRLIYYSQIVNDFQKGDIAEGYSVSREKKESFPLTVTSAQKNPTAFYLCASSKGLAGDTQYFGPGTRLTVL.

This clonotype was seen repeatedly, ten times or more. V is TRBV9 and J is TRBJ2-7; D perhaps matches TRBD1 (6 bases). This CDR3 is built from 13 residues. V was shortened by 3 bases and J by 0 bases, with 7 bases between the two germline ends. Germline CDR1 is SGDLS and CDR2 is YYNGEE. The CDR3 DNA is TGTGCCAGCAGCGGACAGGTCTCCTACGAGCAGTACTTC. Its protein is CASSGQVSYEQYF.

J is TRBJ2-1 and V is TRBV18; D possibly corresponds to TRBD1 (7 bases). V was cut by 0 bases and J by 10 bases, with 16 bases left in between. Germline V gene sequence: CDR1 KGHSH, CDR2 LQKENI. The CDR3 loop spans 15 amino acids. The CDR3 DNA sequence: TGTGCCAGCTCACCACCGGTGGAGGGGGCGAAGGAGCAGTTCTTC. Translated: CASSPPVEGAKEQFF.

Ten or more counts support this clonotype. The V gene is TRBV6-2 or TRBV6-3, the J gene TRBJ2-2; TRBD2 aligns across 13 bases. The V gene's germline CDR1 is MNHEY and CDR2 SVGEGT. The CDR3 is 21 amino acids. V dropped 2 bases and J dropped 0; count of bases not matched to a gene: 12. This CDR3 reads CASSYPDGTSGAAPNTGELFF. The CDR3, as DNA: TGTGCCAGCAGTTACCCAGATGGGACTAGCGGGGCCGCCCCGAACACCGGGGAGCTGTTTTTT.

Ten or more counts support this clonotype. The chain carries TRBV12-3 or TRBV12-4 and TRBJ2-7; D not resolved. V was shortened by 6 bases and J by 0 bases, with 15 bases between the two germline ends. The CDR3 runs 15 residues. The CDR3 is CASSPEAANSYEQYF. In DNA, the CDR3 is TGTGCCAGCAGCCCTGAGGCAGCGAACTCCTACGAGCAGTACTTC.

CDR3 region: CASSWGATGRDTQYF. The CDR3 DNA reads TGCGCCAGCAGCTGGGGAGCCACGGGACGCGATACGCAGTATTTT. The rearrangement uses TRBV5-1 and TRBJ2-3; D assignment may be TRBD1 or TRBD2 (5 bases each). The ends were cut back, 3 bases at V and 6 bases at J, with 17 bases in the middle. The CDR3 consists of 15 residues. Germline CDR1 and CDR2: SGHRS and YFSETQ.

This clonotype was detected many times. V gene TRBV20-1 combines with J gene TRBJ2-1, with TRBD2 matching 13 bases. The length of the CDR3 is 13 residues. V gave up 3 bases and J gave up 7 bases; unmatched junction bases: 0. Per germline, CDR1 DFQATT and CDR2 SNEGSKA (reference sequence). The CDR3 sequence is CSARTSGGNEQFF. CDR3 in DNA: TGCAGTGCTAGGACTAGCGGGGGGAATGAGCAGTTCTTC.

The table lists this clonotype with many counts. CDR3 bases: TGTGCCAGCAGGGTCAGGGGGTTCTCCTACGAGCAGTACTTC. It specifies CASRVRGFSYEQYF. The chain uses TRBV11-2 and TRBJ2-7; 7 nucleotides align to TRBD1. The CDR3 has 14 residues. Germline values: CDR1 SGHAT, CDR2 FQNNGV. The J segment lost 0 bases and the V segment lost 6 bases, leaving 5 bases of the junction unmatched. Based on the CDR3 plus reference TRBV11-2 and TRBJ2-7, the full variable domain is EAGVAQSPRYKIIEKRQSVAFWCNPISGHATLYWYQQILGQGPKLLIQFQNNGVVDDSQLPKDRFSAERLKGVDSTLKIQPAKLEDSAVYLCASRVRGFSYEQYFGPGTRLTVT.

This clonotype was counted many times. V gene TRBV27 combines with J gene TRBJ2-7, with D perhaps TRBD2 (5 bases). The CDR3 covers 16 residues. Trimming pared 0 bases from V and 2 bases from J, leaving 14 bases between. Germline assignment: CDR1 MNHEY and CDR2 SMNVEV (reference sequence). This chain's CDR3 is CASSLSRGSVTYEQYF. Written as DNA, the CDR3 is TGTGCCAGCAGTTTATCGAGAGGGAGCGTCACCTACGAGCAGTACTTC.

The J gene is TRBJ2-1, the V gene TRBV18; tentatively, D is TRBD1 (6 bases). CDR3 length equals 18 residues. Deletions cut 0 bases from V and 3 bases from J, with 18 bases between. The germline gives CDR1 KGHSH, CDR2 LQKENI. The CDR3 bases are TGTGCCAGCTCACCACCGAGGGGAATGGACAGAGTCTACAATGAGCAGTTCTTC. Its protein is CASSPPRGMDRVYNEQFF. Full variable domain (rest looked up from reference TRBV18 and TRBJ2-1): NAGVMQNPRHLVRRRGQEARLRCSPMKGHSHVYWYRQLPEEGLKFMVYLQKENIIDESGMPKERFSAEFPKEGPSILRIQQVVRGDSAAYFCASSPPRGMDRVYNEQFFGPGTRLTVL.

This clonotype was picked up many times. The chain carries TRBV6-1 and TRBJ2-7, with a tentative D call TRBD2 (6 bases). The V gene lost 0 bases and the J gene lost 4 bases, with 13 bases spanning the gap. CDR1 MNHNS and CDR2 SASEGT come from the germline V gene. The CDR3 spans 15 residues. Written as DNA, the CDR3 is TGTGCCAGCAGTGAAGCCGAGACTAGTGGTTACGAGCAGTACTTC. Amino acid sequence: CASSEAETSGYEQYF.

At least ten counts were recorded for this clonotype. The chain uses TRBV29-1 and TRBJ2-2; no clear D gene. The CDR3 length is 15 residues. Germline CDR1 and CDR2: SQVTM and ANQGSEA. Trimming removed 5 bases from V and 0 bases from J, with 13 bases in between. The CDR3: CSVSPQPSNTGELFF. The CDR3 coding sequence is TGCAGCGTTTCACCCCAACCATCGAACACCGGGGAGCTGTTTTTT.

The V call is TRBV11-1, the J call TRBJ2-3; TRBD1 matches at 7 bases. The ends lost 1 base at V and 2 bases at J; junction bases unmatched: 12. The CDR3 runs 18 residues. Germline lookup yields CDR1 SGHAT and CDR2 FQDESV (reference sequence). The CDR3, as DNA: TGTGCCAGCAGCTTAGGACAGGGATTATTGAGGACCACAGATACGCAGTATTTT. Amino acid sequence: CASSLGQGLLRTTDTQYF.

The chain is built from TRBV7-2 and TRBJ2-1, with TRBD1 as a possible D gene (5 bases). The CDR3 sequence is 11 residues long. V lost 6 bases to trimming and J lost 9 bases, with 9 bases between them. Germline CDR1 and CDR2: SGHTA and FQGNSA. The CDR3 DNA reads as TGTGCCAGCAGATCAAGGGGTGAGCAGTTCTTC. Translating it yields CASRSRGEQFF.

The V gene is TRBV28, the J gene TRBJ2-7; 7 bases are shared with TRBD1. The germline gives CDR1 MDHEN, CDR2 SYDVKM. V was clipped by 3 bases and J by 0 bases; unmatched bases: 8. This CDR3 comprises 16 residues. The CDR3, as DNA: TGTGCCAGCAGTTTTTACGACAGGGCCAGCTCCTACGAGCAGTACTTC. The encoded protein is CASSFYDRASSYEQYF.

This clonotype was detected many times. V usage is TRBV14 and J usage is TRBJ1-1, with D unclear. Trimming stripped 2 bases from V and 5 bases from J, with 9 bases between. The CDR3 runs 13 residues. Germline V gives CDR1 SGHDN, CDR2 FVKESK. The chain's CDR3 is CASSQRVETEAFF. The DNA for the CDR3 is TGTGCCAGCAGCCAAAGGGTTGAAACTGAAGCTTTCTTT.

This clonotype was seen many times. The genes are TRBV30 and TRBJ2-2; D gene uncertain. CDR1 is GTSNPN and CDR2 is SVGIG in the germline V gene (reference sequence). The CDR3 has 13 amino acids. V lost 1 base to trimming and J lost 7 bases, with 10 bases between them. The CDR3 region is CAWSGQDHGELFF. As DNA, the CDR3 is TGTGCCTGGAGTGGGCAGGACCACGGGGAGCTGTTTTTT. Looking up the rest from reference TRBV30 and TRBJ2-2 gives the full variable domain: SQTIHQWPATLVQPVGSPLSLECTVEGTSNPNLYWYRQAAGRGLQLLFYSVGIGQISSEVPQNLSASRPQDRQFILSSKKLLLSDSGFYLCAWSGQDHGELFFGEGSRLTVL.

This clonotype has a handful of counts. The gene calls are TRBV29-1 and TRBJ2-2, with TRBD1 matching 8 bases. CDR1 and CDR2 from the germline V gene are SQVTM and ANQGSEA. Trimming at V came to 2 bases and at J to 5 bases, leaving 10 bases not matched to a gene. The CDR3 has 16 residues. The DNA for the CDR3 is TGCAGCGTTGAAACCGTGGACAGGGATCTTACCGGGGAGCTGTTTTTT. This gives the protein CSVETVDRDLTGELFF.

This chain links TRBV12-3 or TRBV12-4 with TRBJ1-2; no reliable D call. The CDR3 has 14 residues. The V gene lost 2 bases and the J gene lost 0 bases, with 7 bases spanning the gap. The CDR3 spells CASSLRAPNYGYTF. The DNA for the CDR3 is TGTGCCAGCAGTTTAAGGGCACCTAACTATGGCTACACCTTC.

This clonotype was observed a few times. The chain carries TRBV18 and TRBJ2-1; 10 bases match TRBD1. The CDR3 sequence is 15 residues long. The V segment lost 3 bases and the J segment 12 bases; nucleotides outside the gene matches: 11. CDR1 is KGHSH and CDR2 is LQKENI in the germline V gene. The chain's CDR3 is CASSPPLQRDRGQFF. CDR3 DNA sequence: TGTGCCAGCTCACCCCCTCTCCAGCGGGACAGGGGGCAGTTCTTC.

The chain couples TRBV6-5 to TRBJ2-5; 8 bases fit TRBD2. CDR1 is MNHEY, CDR2 SVGAGI, per germline. The CDR3 is 15 residues long. With V trimmed by 5 bases and J by 4 bases, 9 bases remained unmatched. In nucleotides, the CDR3 is TGTGCCAGCAGTCCAGCAGCGGGGGCCGGAGAGACCCAGTACTTC. Translating it yields CASSPAAGAGETQYF.

As for this clonotype: With a much larger clone just one base away, this may be a read error. This chain connects TRBV5-1 to TRBJ1-1, with 9 nucleotides matching TRBD1. The CDR3 is 14 residues long. Germline values: CDR1 SGHRS, CDR2 YFSETQ. V lost 5 bases, J lost 6 bases, and 8 bases stayed unmatched. CDR3 sequence: CASRGTGTLAEAFF. The DNA for the CDR3 is TGCGCCAGCAGGGGGACAGGGACCCTGGCTGAAGCTTTCTTT.

This clonotype has just a few counts. The V call is TRBV28, the J call TRBJ2-2; D is ambiguous. Germline lookup yields CDR1 MDHEN and CDR2 SYDVKM. The CDR3 sequence is 13 residues long. Trimming pared 5 bases from V and 2 bases from J, leaving 6 bases between. The CDR3 DNA is TGTGCCAGCAGTGCGGCTAACACCGGGGAGCTGTTTTTT. This sequence encodes CASSAANTGELFF.

This clonotype was seen a few times. V gene TRBV7-9 combines with J gene TRBJ2-1; 7 positions agree with TRBD2. The CDR3 is made up of 16 amino acids. Germline CDR1 is SEHNR and CDR2 is FQNEAQ (reference sequence). J gave up 8 bases and V 2 bases, and 12 bases lay outside the gene matches. In DNA, the CDR3 is TGTGCCAGCAGCTTAAGTGGGAGGGTTAGGATCGATGAGCAGTTCTTC. Translation: CASSLSGRVRIDEQFF.

The chain has TRBV29-1 and TRBJ2-7; 7 bases are a match to TRBD1. The CDR3 totals 12 residues. Trimming removed 7 bases from V and 6 bases from J; junction bases left unmatched: 9. The germline CDR1 and CDR2 sequences are SQVTM and ANQGSEA. The CDR3 here is CSATMTGPEQYF. The DNA for the CDR3 is TGCAGCGCTACGATGACAGGGCCCGAGCAGTACTTC.

The chain employs TRBV11-2 and TRBJ2-7; D gene uncertain. CDR1 and CDR2 from the germline V gene are SGHAT and FQNNGV. The CDR3 is 14 residues long. Trimming pared 1 base from V and 3 bases from J, leaving 10 bases between. The CDR3 loop reads CASSLGRNIYEQYF. CDR3 bases: TGTGCCAGCAGCTTAGGCAGGAATATCTACGAGCAGTACTTC.